The text below deals with one T cell receptor (beta chain). Assay used: immunoSEQ multiplex PCR; TCRdb lists only in-frame clones, some missing. Of 86,000 or so clones listed, about four fifths are singletons. This CDR3 contains 17 residues. Germline CDR1 and CDR2: SGHRS and YFSETQ. Trimming removed 3 bases from V and 2 bases from J; junction bases left unmatched: 9. This sample was included in a study of radiotherapy plus CTLA-4 blockade in lung cancer. Patients with chemo-refractory metastatic non-small-cell lung cancer received focal radiation plus CTLA-4 blockade with ipilimumab. The chain combines TRBV5-1 with TRBJ2-2; 8 bases map to TRBD1. Sequenced here: peripheral blood, sampled from a patient treated with radiotherapy plus ipilimumab. This receptor was identified in a human donor with non-small cell lung cancer who had a partial response to radiotherapy plus ipilimumab. Some clones in this sample may be carry-over from other donors' samples. CDR3 nucleotide sequence: TGCGCCAGCAGCTCCAGGACACAGGGGGGAAACACCGGGGAGCTGTTTTTT. Encoded protein: CASSSRTQGGNTGELFF.